What follows is one TCR beta chain and its context. This clonotype was picked up a small number of times. No cognate antigen has been identified for it. Per-nucleotide qualities are absent, and no much larger clonotype sits a single base away. The library relied on RT-PCR. The sample was run on an Illumina HiSeq 2500. TCRdb reprocessed the public reads (quality trimming at Q25 with fastp, clone calling with MiXCR) and kept in-frame beta chains. Rows are unified per CDR3 protein, each entry keeping the most common DNA and genes. A total of a few hundred thousand distinct CDR3 sequences appear in this sample, approximately 20% of them only once. The ten biggest clones cover about a tenth of the sample. This specimen comes from a study of response to subunit inactivated influenza vaccine (dated by TCRdb to the late 2010s). Context from the whole study: Deep quantitative profiling of the T cell receptor repertoire was used in the study to follow responses to a trivalent subunit inactivated influenza vaccine. Study-wide findings and limitations: It was suggested by the authors that each seasonal influenza vaccination may recruit only a limited number of new T cells.

The CDR3 covers 14 residues, taking in both the cysteine and the phenylalanine. The read is trimmed to its CDR3 DNA, 42 bases read in frame from base 1. Based on the germline V gene (reference sequence), the CDR1 and CDR2 sequences are DFQATT and SNEGSKA. The junction carries 14 bases between V and J, which are trimmed by 1 base and 8 bases respectively. This sample comprised PBMCs from blood, obtained around 22 months after vaccination. The TCR originated in a man aged 50 to 69 who received an inactivated influenza vaccine. Donor details come from another sample of the same person, matched by shared clones. This receptor chain uses TRBV20-1 and TRBJ1-4; the best D guess is TRBD1, with 6 bases matching. The bases are TGCAGTGCTAGAGCGGGGGGGGCCGACGAAAAACTGTTTTTT. Its translation reads: CSARAGGADEKLFF.